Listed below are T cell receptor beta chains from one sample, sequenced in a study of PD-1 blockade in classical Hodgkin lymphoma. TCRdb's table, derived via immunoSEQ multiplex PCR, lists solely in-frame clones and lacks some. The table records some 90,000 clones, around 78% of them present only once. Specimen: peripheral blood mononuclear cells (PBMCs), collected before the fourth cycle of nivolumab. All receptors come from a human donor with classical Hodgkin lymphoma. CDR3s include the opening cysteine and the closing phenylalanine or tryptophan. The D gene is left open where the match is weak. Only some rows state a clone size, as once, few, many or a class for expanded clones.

TGTGCCAGCAGCCAAGTAGCCTACAATGAGCAGTTCTTC	CASSQVAYNEQFF	-	TRBJ2-1	TRBV14	-
TGTGCCAGCAGCGTAGTAGGGGATAGCTCCTACAATGAGCAGTTCTTC	CASSVVGDSSYNEQFF	-	TRBJ2-1	TRBV9	-
TGTGCCAGCAGCTTACGACAGGGGGCTAACTATGGCTACACCTTC	CASSLRQGANYGYTF	TRBD1	TRBJ1-2	TRBV7-9	few
TGCGCCAGCAGCTTTAGGACAGGTCTCTACGAGCAGTACTTC	CASSFRTGLYEQYF	TRBD1	TRBJ2-7	TRBV5-1	-
TGTGCCAGCTCACCCGGGAAAGCGAACACAGATACGCAGTATTTT	CASSPGKANTDTQYF	-	TRBJ2-3	TRBV18	few
TGTGCCAGTAGGTCGGGTCCCCCCTGGAACATTCAGTACTTC	CASRSGPPWNIQYF	-	TRBJ2-4	TRBV19	-
TGTGCTAGTGGTTTGGGGAACTCTGGAAACACCATATATTTT	CASGLGNSGNTIYF	-	TRBJ1-3	TRBV12-5	-
TGCAGTGCTAGTGGTGGCTACACCTTC	CSASGGYTF	-	TRBJ1-2	TRBV20-1	-
TGTGCCTGGACAGCGGGCTGGGAGGGTGAGCAGTTCTTC	CAWTAGWEGEQFF	TRBD2	TRBJ2-1	TRBV30	-
TGTGCCAGTAGACCTCTGGTAGGACCTTCTGAAGCTTTCTTT	CASRPLVGPSEAFF	-	TRBJ1-1	TRBV19	few
TGTGCCAGCAGCTTTGGCGGGAGTTACGAGCAGTACTTC	CASSFGGSYEQYF	TRBD2	TRBJ2-7	TRBV11-2	-
TGTGCCAGCAGTGTCCGGGACAGGCTCTACGAGCAGTACTTC	CASSVRDRLYEQYF	TRBD1	TRBJ2-7	TRBV6-5	-
TGCGCCAGCAGCTTAGGTACAGGAGGGTTGTACGAGCAGTACTTC	CASSLGTGGLYEQYF	-	TRBJ2-7	TRBV5-1	-
TGTGCCAGTAGTGCCCGAACAGGGGGCGCCTACAATGAGCAGTTCTTC	CASSARTGGAYNEQFF	TRBD1	TRBJ2-1	TRBV19	-